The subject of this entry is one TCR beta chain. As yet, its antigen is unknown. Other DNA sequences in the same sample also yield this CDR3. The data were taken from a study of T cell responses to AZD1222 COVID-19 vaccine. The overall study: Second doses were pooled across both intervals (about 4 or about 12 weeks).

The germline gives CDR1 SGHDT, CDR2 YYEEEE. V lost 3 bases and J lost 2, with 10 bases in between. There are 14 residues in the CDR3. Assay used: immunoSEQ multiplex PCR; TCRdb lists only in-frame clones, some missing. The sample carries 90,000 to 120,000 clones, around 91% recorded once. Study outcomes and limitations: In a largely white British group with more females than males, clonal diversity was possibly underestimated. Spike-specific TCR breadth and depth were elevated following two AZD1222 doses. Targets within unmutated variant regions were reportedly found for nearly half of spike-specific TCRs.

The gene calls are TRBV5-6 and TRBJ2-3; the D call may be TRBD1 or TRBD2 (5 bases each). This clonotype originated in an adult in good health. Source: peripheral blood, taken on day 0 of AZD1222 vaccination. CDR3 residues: CASSSGTVTDTQYF. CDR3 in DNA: TGTGCCAGCAGCTCCGGGACGGTCACAGATACGCAGTATTTT.